This T cell receptor beta chain was profiled in a study of regulatory T cells in long-lasting Graves disease (dated by TCRdb to about 2021). Regarding the study in general: Antithyroid drugs had been taken for less than 3 months by newly diagnosed Graves' disease patients. The study was registered as a clinical trial and conducted in China. A total of 35 or so samples were covered by TCR sequencing, comprising around 13 persistent and around 20 newly diagnosed Graves' disease patients. Patients with persistent Graves' disease were compared with patients with newly diagnosed Graves' disease using TCR sequencing and RNA sequencing of peripheral blood. What the work shows at the level of the full study, not this receptor alone: The small sample size was acknowledged by the authors as a limitation that may reduce accuracy. Because the primary lesion, thyroid tissue, could not be accessed, the study looked at peripheral blood alone. Sequencing and analysis were limited to the TCR beta chain. Compared with newly diagnosed patients, patients with persistent Graves' disease had lower TCR Shannon entropy and fewer highly expanded clones, which suggests clonal expansion. A larger number of public clonotypes was shared among persistent patients (approximately 2,500) than among newly diagnosed patients (approximately 1,000). Preferential use of TRBV28, TRBJ1-2 and TRBJ2-5 was observed in persistent disease, whereas TRBV20-1 and TRBJ2-1 were favored in newly diagnosed disease.

Spanning cysteine to phenylalanine, the CDR3 consists of 15 amino acids. Solely the CDR3 DNA is kept, with 45 bases framed from the first base. The V and J ends are trimmed by 4 bases and 10 bases, leaving 18 bases between them. CDR1 and CDR2 were assigned from the germline V gene as SGHRS and YFSETQ. Ten or more counts support this clonotype. Its binding antigen is unknown. There are no base qualities to consult, and no much larger clone falls within one base. The library was prepared using multiplex PCR. Sequencing was performed on an Illumina HiSeq 4000. To build TCR beta libraries, CDR3 regions were amplified by Arm-PCR using iRepertoire HTBI primers. Before sequencing, the PCR products went through gel purification. From the authors' description of their analysis: Gene usage analysis of CDR3 amino acid clonotypes used the 62 TRBV and 12 to 15 TRBJ segments found across samples. COPE and FqMerger were used to merge the filtered high-quality paired reads into contigs. BLAST was used to align contigs to IMGT TRBV, TRBD and TRBJ reference genes, with CDR3 defined following IMGT. Any clonotype with a frequency above 0.1% was counted as a highly expanded clone. Shannon entropy was used to measure repertoire diversity, and the Gini coefficient was used to measure V-J evenness. A clonotype found in more than one individual was treated as public. The raw public data were reprocessed by TCRdb itself: fastp quality trimming at Q25, MiXCR clonotype calling, in-frame beta chains only. Identical CDR3 proteins give one entry, which carries the most common genes and DNA. In this record, the V and J calls reflect TCRdb's handling and not the investigators' own analysis. Counted in this sample were hundreds of thousands of distinct CDR3 sequences; 16% of them appeared once. The ten largest make up 25% to 30% of the sample.

This specimen's time point label, interpreted: newly diagnosed GD, antithyroid drugs for less than 3 months. For both TCR sequencing and RNA sequencing, RNA was extracted from PBMCs in TRIzol. The diagnosis of Graves' disease was made according to American Thyroid Association guidelines. Patients were recruited from an endocrinology department in Xi'an, China. From each patient, around 9.3 milliliters of peripheral blood was collected into an EDTA anticoagulant tube. Ficoll Paque Plus density gradient separation was used to isolate PBMCs, and no further T cell sorting was done. An Agilent 2100 Bioanalyzer and agarose gel were used to check RNA quality, while a NanoDrop 2000 measured RNA concentration. These data also featured in a second study, about T cells in Graves' hyperthyroidism and ophthalmopathy. As noted in the second study: A patient counted as having stable Graves' hyperthyroidism if no progression to ophthalmopathy occurred over 18 months of follow-up. Hyperthyroidism patients were aged 18 to 65 years and newly diagnosed, with disease duration of less than 2 months. Any patient with an uncontrolled infection, another autoimmune disease, pregnancy or lactation was excluded. Clinical symptoms, serum thyroxine and TRAb, thyroid ultrasound, and orbital computed tomography formed the basis for the diagnoses. A first-round RT-PCR of the TCR CDR3 used the HTBI primer set with the Qiagen OneStep RT-PCR kit. Blood samples also contained most of the expanded thyroid clonotypes (frequency above 0.001), which suggests that blood repertoires may reflect thyroid immune responses. A model built on a 13 V-J signature distinguished ophthalmopathy from stable hyperthyroidism, reaching around 88% sensitivity and approximately 81% specificity in cross-validation and 80%/75% in testing. In validation, the model predicted progression to ophthalmopathy with 65% to 71% sensitivity and 72% to 85% specificity, a median of around 6.6 months before onset. A discovery cohort of approximately 100 patients, approximately 45 with Graves' ophthalmopathy and about 58 with stable Graves' hyperthyroidism, was used to find distinguishing TCR V-J signatures. Whether ophthalmopathy could be predicted prospectively was tested in an independent validation cohort made up of under 20 hyperthyroidism patients plus 17 patients who later progressed to ophthalmopathy. The roughly 90 discovery patients were divided at random into training and test sets in a 7:3 ratio. In roughly six Graves' hyperthyroidism patients, the study also compared T-cell repertoires from thyroid tissue with T-cell repertoires from blood. Following sampling, methimazole starting at 30 mg daily was given to hyperthyroidism patients, and high-dose intravenous methylprednisolone was given to ophthalmopathy patients. Libraries were constructed in a second round of multiplex PCR, after which size selection and purification were carried out. Sequencing of the libraries was done on an Illumina HiSeq2000 using paired-end 100 bp reads. SOAPnuke was used to process the raw data, removing reads that contained adapters or uncalled bases, had a mean Phred below 15, or lacked an exact match to the constant primer or identifier. High-quality paired reads were merged using COPE v1.2.5, and each unique nucleotide sequence was defined as a clonotype. MiTCR v1.1 was used to align clonotypes to the IMGT TRBV, TRBD and TRBJ reference segments. The analysis included only V-J combinations with a frequency above 0.0001, which together covered 99.2% of the repertoires. The TCS score was defined as F50 (clonal expansion) divided by E x V (chaos), with BLOSUM62-based TCRdist calculated between CDR3 peptides within each V-J. Welch's t-statistics and random forest reduced 500 to 550 V-J features to 10 to 15, which were used in a naive Bayes classifier (R e1071). No statistical method was used to set the sample size in advance, and investigators knew the group allocation. TCR Vbeta CDR3 sequencing of some 140 peripheral blood samples (43 ophthalmopathy, 75 to 80 hyperthyroidism and roughly 17 progressor patients) is reported in the paper.

Source: peripheral blood mononuclear cells (PBMCs), taken at new diagnosis, from a patient treated with antithyroid drugs. The TCR originated in a man aged 40-49 years with Graves disease. Donor details come from another sample of the same person, matched by shared clones. This sequence uses TRBV5-1 and TRBJ1-6; a tentative D call is TRBD1 (5 bases match). The CDR3 protein sequence reads: CASSLDGGGGSPLHF. The DNA sequence follows: TGCGCCAGCAGCCTGGATGGGGGAGGCGGCTCACCCCTCCACTTT. Reference TRBV5-1 and TRBJ1-6 proteins supply the regions before and after the CDR3; the full variable domain is: KAGVTQTPRYLIKTRGQQVTLSCSPISGHRSVSWYQQTPGQGLQFLFEYFSETQRNKGNFPGRFSGRQFSNSRSEMNVSTLELGDSALYLCASSLDGGGGSPLHFGNGTRLTVT.